A selection of T cell receptor beta chains follows, all from one sample in a study of T-cell memory formation after mild COVID-19. MiXCR was run by TCRdb on the 5' RACE reads, yielding one entry per CDR3 protein. This table has roughly 400,000 distinct CDR3 sequences, about a sixth appearing once. The sample comprised PBMCs or a T cell subset sorted from them (not recorded which). These TCRs come from a man aged 18 to 29 who had mild COVID-19 (a few samples of this study predate the infection). Cell type and time point are not known. The CDR3 runs from the conserved cysteine through the conserved F or W. A D gene is named only where the DNA matches it firmly. Some rows mark clone size as missing; the rest say once, few, many or name a class of expanded clone.

size: NA
D: NA
V: TRBV21-1
J: TRBJ2-5
CDR3: CASIRTPGKETQYF
DNA: TGTGCCAGCATCAGAACCCCAGGAAAAGAGACCCAGTACTTC

size: many
D: NA
V: TRBV5-1
J: TRBJ2-3
CDR3: CASSRSGAAQDTQYF
DNA: TGCGCCAGCAGCAGATCCGGGGCCGCCCAGGATACGCAGTATTTT

size: few
D: NA
V: TRBV7-9
J: TRBJ2-2
CDR3: CAINRAAGELFF
DNA: TGTGCCATAAATCGGGCTGCCGGGGAGCTGTTTTTT

size: NA
D: TRBD1
V: TRBV5-1
J: TRBJ1-6
CDR3: CASSEGQGYSPLHF
DNA: TGCGCCAGCTCCGAGGGACAGGGCTATTCACCCCTCCACTTT

size: NA
D: TRBD1
V: TRBV29-1
J: TRBJ1-1
CDR3: CSAAQGATEAFF
DNA: TGCAGCGCCGCACAGGGGGCTACTGAAGCTTTCTTT

size: NA
D: TRBD2
V: TRBV7-8
J: TRBJ2-1
CDR3: CASSPGRGSYNEQFF
DNA: TGTGCCAGCAGCCCGGGGAGGGGCTCCTACAATGAGCAGTTCTTC

size: NA
D: NA
V: TRBV7-2
J: TRBJ2-3
CDR3: CASSFQWFTDTQYF
DNA: TGTGCCAGCAGCTTTCAGTGGTTCACAGATACGCAGTATTTT

size: NA
D: TRBD1
V: TRBV14
J: TRBJ2-2
CDR3: CASSRAGGSNTGELFF
DNA: TGTGCCAGCAGCCGCGCAGGGGGTTCGAACACCGGGGAGCTGTTTTTT

size: NA
D: TRBD1
V: TRBV20-1
J: TRBJ2-5
CDR3: CSARGDRGSGETQYF
DNA: TGCAGTGCTAGGGGTGACAGGGGATCAGGGGAGACCCAGTACTTC

size: many
D: NA
V: TRBV29-1
J: TRBJ2-7
CDR3: CSVGGAREQYF
DNA: TGCAGCGTTGGCGGGGCGAGGGAGCAGTACTTC

size: few
D: TRBD1
V: TRBV5-1
J: TRBJ2-3
CDR3: CADGTASTDTQYF
DNA: TGCGCTGACGGGACAGCTAGCACAGATACGCAGTATTTT

size: few
D: NA
V: TRBV19
J: TRBJ1-5
CDR3: CASRGLTRYSNQPQHF
DNA: TGTGCCAGTAGGGGGTTGACGCGTTATAGCAATCAGCCCCAGCATTTT